These 12 T cell receptor beta chains originate from one sample sequenced in a study of early T cells in non-severe SARS-CoV-2 infection. MiXCR, run by TCRdb on the 5' RACE reads, gives a single entry per CDR3 protein. The sample lists approximately 45,000 distinct CDR3 sequences; around 6.8% were seen once. The sample was whole blood. These receptors were taken from an adult who was a healthcare worker with PCR-confirmed SARS-CoV-2 infection or an uninfected control (not recorded which).

This clonotype was detected many times. The chain employs TRBV5-1 and TRBJ2-7; D uncertain. The V gene's germline CDR1 is SGHRS and CDR2 YFSETQ. V shed 0 bases and J shed 4 bases, with 2 bases lying between them. This CDR3 spans 11 amino acids. The CDR3 bases are TGCGCCAGCAGCTTGGGTTACGAGCAGTACTTC. Protein product: CASSLGYEQYF.

V is TRBV7-9 and J is TRBJ1-1, with 9 positions matching TRBD1. In germline, CDR1 is SEHNR, CDR2 FQNEAQ (reference sequence). The V segment lost 5 bases and the J segment 1 base; nucleotides outside the gene matches: 5. This CDR3 comprises 15 residues. The DNA of the CDR3 is TGTGCCAGCAGCCTTACAGGGGGCCAGAACACTGAAGCTTTCTTT. It codes for CASSLTGGQNTEAFF.

This clonotype was detected a few times. This chain links TRBV9 with TRBJ1-6; D ambiguous. This CDR3 spans 13 amino acids. Trimming took off 0 bases at V and 11 bases at J, with 9 bases between the two ends. Germline values: CDR1 SGDLS, CDR2 YYNGEE. The CDR3 protein is CASSVDAGPPLHF. CDR3 bases: TGTGCCAGCAGCGTAGATGCAGGACCACCCCTCCACTTT.

This clonotype appeared many times. The chain is built from TRBV12-3 or TRBV12-4 and TRBJ1-1; no firm D call. The CDR3 loop spans 15 amino acids. V was trimmed by 2 bases and J by 0 bases, leaving 10 bases between them. The CDR3: CASSLLAEMNTEAFF. The CDR3 DNA reads as TGTGCCAGCAGTTTACTCGCAGAAATGAACACTGAAGCTTTCTTT.

The chain links TRBV5-6 to TRBJ1-4, with D tentatively TRBD1 (6 bases). The CDR3 is 15 amino acids. Germline lookup yields CDR1 SGHDT and CDR2 YYEEEE. V shed 3 bases and J shed 3 bases, with 12 bases lying between them. The CDR3 spells CASSSLRGANEKLFF. The CDR3 nucleotides are TGTGCCAGCAGCTCGCTCAGGGGCGCTAATGAAAAACTGTTTTTT.

This clonotype was seen many times. This chain links TRBV19 with TRBJ2-7, with TRBD1 matching over 8 bases. The junction had 9 bases not matched to a gene; V was cut back by 5 bases and J by 3 bases. This CDR3 is 15 amino acids long. Per germline, CDR1 LNHDA and CDR2 SQIVND (reference sequence). The CDR3 loop is CASSARDRPLYEQYF. The DNA for the CDR3 is TGTGCCAGTAGTGCCCGGGACAGGCCCCTCTACGAGCAGTACTTC.

This clonotype was seen repeatedly, ten times or more. V usage is TRBV20-1 and J usage is TRBJ1-1; D not certain. The CDR3 sequence is 12 residues long. V dropped 5 bases and J dropped 4 bases, with 11 bases sitting between them. The germline V gene has CDR1 DFQATT and CDR2 SNEGSKA (reference sequence). The CDR3, as DNA: TGCAGTGCTTCCAGACGGGGCACTGAAGCTTTCTTT. As protein: CSASRRGTEAFF.

This clonotype has more than one count but fewer than ten. This rearrangement joins TRBV12-3 or TRBV12-4 to TRBJ2-5; TRBD2 might be the D (6 bases). The CDR3 length is 14 residues. V was shortened by 5 bases and J by 5 bases, with 15 bases between the two germline ends. CDR3 sequence (DNA): TGTGCCAGCAGTCCCCCCCGGGAGCGGGAGACCCAGTACTTC. Its translation: CASSPPRERETQYF.

This clonotype was observed at least ten times. The chain has TRBV7-2 and TRBJ2-3; D not resolved. The CDR3 runs 11 residues. Germline V gene data show CDR1 as SGHTA and CDR2 as FQGNSA. The V gene lost 0 bases and the J gene lost 6 bases, with 1 base spanning the gap. The CDR3 nucleotides are TGTGCCAGCAGCTTAGCGGATACGCAGTATTTT. It codes for CASSLADTQYF.

The table lists this clonotype with a count of one. V and J are TRBV6-2 or TRBV6-3 and TRBJ2-1; weak D call: TRBD1 (6 bases). V lost 6 bases and J 14 bases, leaving 20 bases between the germline ends. The CDR3 runs to 13 residues. Germline CDR1 is MNHEY and CDR2 is SVGEGT. The CDR3 sequence is CASSLPSGTTEFF. CDR3 DNA sequence: TGTGCCAGCAGCCTACCCTCCGGGACAACCGAGTTCTTC.

This clonotype was picked up a small number of times. V is TRBV5-1 and J is TRBJ2-7; 9 bases are a match to TRBD1. Germline V gene sequence: CDR1 SGHRS, CDR2 YFSETQ. The CDR3 is 14 residues long. The junction had 7 bases not matched to a gene; V was cut back by 5 bases and J by 4 bases. CDR3 bases: TGCGCCAGCAGGGGGACAGGGACGCAATACGAGCAGTACTTC. Translating gives CASRGTGTQYEQYF.

V usage is TRBV7-2 and J usage is TRBJ1-6; D is ambiguous. The CDR3 is made up of 15 amino acids. Trimming removed 7 bases at V and 11 bases at J, with 21 bases between. Germline CDR1 reads SGHTA; CDR2 reads FQGNSA. The CDR3 DNA follows: TGTGCCAGCAACCCCGGAGGCGGGGTTGCAACACCCCTCCACTTT. Protein: CASNPGGGVATPLHF.